These T cell receptor beta chains were read from a single sample in a study of cytomegalovirus exposure and HLA in healthy donors. Data came from immunoSEQ multiplex PCR; TCRdb stores just in-frame clones and leaves some out. The data contain 150,000 to 200,000 clones, more than 70% of them singletons. Input material: PBMCs. These receptors all stem from a boy aged 5 to 17 in good health and CMV-seronegative. The CDR3 runs from the conserved cysteine through the conserved F or W. The D gene is left open where the match is weak. Some rows mark clone size as missing; the rest say once, few, many or name a class of expanded clone.

size	J	D	length	V	DNA	CDR3
.	TRBJ2-5	.	15	TRBV28	TGTGCCAGCAGTATCGTAGCCCCTGCGGGGGAGACCCAGTACTTC	CASSIVAPAGETQYF
.	TRBJ1-2	.	14	TRBV27	TGTGCCAGCAGGCTCGGGGAGGGGAGCTATGGCTACACCTTC	CASRLGEGSYGYTF
few	TRBJ1-5	.	15	TRBV5-8	TGTGCCAGCAGCGCGTCGGAGAGGAGCAATCAGCCCCAGCATTTT	CASSASERSNQPQHF
.	TRBJ1-4	TRBD1	13	TRBV7-2	TGTGCCAGCAGAAGGGACAGGAATGAAAAACTGTTTTTT	CASRRDRNEKLFF
.	TRBJ1-2	.	14	TRBV4-3	TGCGCCAGCAGCCAATTTGGGAGTGGGTATGGCTACACCTTC	CASSQFGSGYGYTF
.	TRBJ2-3	TRBD2	16	TRBV9	TGTGCCAGCAGCGTAACTAGCGGGAGCAAAGCAGATACGCAGTATTTT	CASSVTSGSKADTQYF
.	TRBJ2-4	.	13	TRBV5-6	TGTGCCAGCAGCTTGGCCAGGGTGGACATTCAGTACTTC	CASSLARVDIQYF
once	TRBJ2-2	TRBD1	16	TRBV30	TGTGCCTGGAGTGCTGGGATGACAGGGGGCATCGGGGAGCTGTTTTTT	CAWSAGMTGGIGELFF
.	TRBJ2-5	.	14	TRBV19	.	CASSILASQETQYF
.	TRBJ2-2	.	14	TRBV29-1	TGCACACAGCCGAACCAGACGAACACCGGGGAGCTGTTTTTT	CTQPNQTNTGELFF
.	TRBJ1-6	TRBD1	15	TRBV6-5	TGTGCCAGCAGGGATTACAGGGGCTATAATTCACCCCTCCACTTT	CASRDYRGYNSPLHF
.	TRBJ1-2	TRBD1	17	TRBV7-2	TGTGCCAGCAGCCGATGGACAGGGACCCTCTATAACTATGGCTACACCTTC	CASSRWTGTLYNYGYTF
.	TRBJ2-7	TRBD1	15	TRBV6-1	TGTGCCAGCAGGCATACCGGGACAGGGTTTTACGAGCAGTACTTC	CASRHTGTGFYEQYF
.	TRBJ1-1	TRBD1	12	TRBV7-2	TGTGCCAGCAGCTTGGGGACAGTAGAAGCTTTCTTT	CASSLGTVEAFF
many	TRBJ1-2	TRBD1	14	TRBV6-4	TGTGCCAGCAGTGACTCGGGGACAGGGGTTGGCTACACCTTC	CASSDSGTGVGYTF
.	TRBJ1-1	.	16	TRBV21-1	TGTGCCAGCAGCAAAGGCCCTCCGACACGTCTAATTGAAGCTTTCTTT	CASSKGPPTRLIEAFF
.	TRBJ1-3	TRBD1	18	TRBV5-4	TGTGCCAGCAGCTTGGAGGGGACAGGGGGCTTCGCTGGAAACACCATATATTTT	CASSLEGTGGFAGNTIYF
few	TRBJ1-1	.	14	TRBV28	TGTGCCAGCAGTTTACACAGGGAATGGACTGAAGCTTTCTTT	CASSLHREWTEAFF
.	TRBJ1-2	TRBD1	18	TRBV25-1	TGTGCCAGCAGACCCTATGGTCTTGTAGGGACAGGGCGCGATGGCTACACCTTC	CASRPYGLVGTGRDGYTF
medium-sized	TRBJ2-1	.	14	TRBV6-1	TGTGCCAGCGTTGAGGGGGAATCCTACAATGAGCAGTTCTTC	CASVEGESYNEQFF
.	TRBJ2-1	TRBD2	16	TRBV7-8	TGTGCCAGCAGTCCCCGGCGGGGGGGCGGTAGAAATGAGCAGTTCTTC	CASSPRRGGGRNEQFF
.	TRBJ2-5	TRBD2	13	TRBV6-5	TGTGCCTCCAAAACGGGGGGAGAAGAGACCCAGTACTTC	CASKTGGEETQYF
.	TRBJ1-1	.	13	TRBV19	TGTGCCAGTGTTGATCGGGGGAACACTGAAGCTTTCTTT	CASVDRGNTEAFF
.	TRBJ2-7	.	12	TRBV7-2	TGTGCCAGCAGCTTTCTCATGAGGGAGCAGTACTTC	CASSFLMREQYF
few	TRBJ2-7	TRBD2	14	TRBV5-4	TGTGCCAGCAGCTTGGGACTAGCGGGAGACGAGCAGTACTTC	CASSLGLAGDEQYF
.	TRBJ2-7	.	16	TRBV4-3	TGCGCCAGCAGCCAAGTTTGGGGCCCAATCCTCTACGAGCAGTACTTC	CASSQVWGPILYEQYF
.	TRBJ1-2	.	15	TRBV4-3	TGCGCCAGCAGCCAAGACCCAGGGGCAGACTATGGCTACACCTTC	CASSQDPGADYGYTF
.	TRBJ2-1	.	13	TRBV11-2	TGTGCCAGCAGCGCCTGGACAGACCATGAGCAGTTCTTC	CASSAWTDHEQFF
.	TRBJ2-3	.	15	TRBV5-4	TGTGCCAGCAGCTTGTTCCGTTCTAGCACAGATACGCAGTATTTT	CASSLFRSSTDTQYF
.	TRBJ2-3	TRBD1	15	TRBV28	TGTGCCAGCACACAAATGACAGGGACCACAGATACGCAGTATTTT	CASTQMTGTTDTQYF
.	TRBJ1-1	.	13	TRBV11-2	TGTGCCAGCAGCTTAAAGGTGGAGGGTGAAGCTTTCTTT	CASSLKVEGEAFF
.	TRBJ1-5	.	13	TRBV19	TGTGCCAGTCATGGGACAACGAATCAGCCCCAGCATTTT	CASHGTTNQPQHF
.	TRBJ2-3	.	16	TRBV5-6	TGTGCCAGCAGCCTGGACGCCGGGACTAGCACAGATACGCAGTATTTT	CASSLDAGTSTDTQYF
.	TRBJ2-1	TRBD2	13	TRBV27	TGTGCCAGCAGTTTAGGGAGGGTAAATGAGCAGTTCTTC	CASSLGRVNEQFF
.	TRBJ2-3	.	13	TRBV4-3	TGCGCCAGCAGCCAAGATATAGTGGTTACGCAGTATTTT	CASSQDIVVTQYF
.	TRBJ1-3	.	14	TRBV9	TGTGCCAGCAGCGTTGGGACAATAGGAAACACCATATATTTT	CASSVGTIGNTIYF
.	TRBJ1-4	TRBD1	16	TRBV2	TGTGCCAGTCGGGACAGGGGGAATTCATATCCTGAAAAACTGTTTTTT	CASRDRGNSYPEKLFF
.	TRBJ1-2	.	14	TRBV29-1	TGCAGCGTTACGTCAAGGGAGGGGAACTATGGCTACACCTTC	CSVTSREGNYGYTF
.	TRBJ2-7	.	13	TRBV29-1	TGCAGCGTTGAATTCGGTGCGACAGACGAGCAGTACTTC	CSVEFGATDEQYF
.	TRBJ1-5	.	16	TRBV7-8	TGTGCCAGCAGCTTAGTCTCGAGACATAGCAATCAGCCCCAGCATTTT	CASSLVSRHSNQPQHF
.	TRBJ1-2	TRBD1	14	TRBV9	TGTGCCAGCAGCTTCGGACAGGGACAGAATGGCTACACCTTC	CASSFGQGQNGYTF
.	TRBJ2-5	.	13	TRBV15	TGTGCCACCAGCGGCCGACTAGTAGAGACTCAGTACTTC	CATSGRLVETQYF
.	TRBJ1-2	TRBD1	13	TRBV7-2	TGTGCCAGCAGCTCGAGACAGGGGGGCTGGTACACCTTC	CASSSRQGGWYTF
.	TRBJ2-1	TRBD2	18	TRBV14	TGTGCCAGCAGCCAAGATGGACTAGCGGGGGGGTCCTACAATGAGCAGTTCTTC	CASSQDGLAGGSYNEQFF
.	TRBJ2-5	.	10	TRBV29-1	TGCAGCGCCCGAGGGGAGACCCAGTACTTC	CSARGETQYF
once	TRBJ2-5	TRBD2	16	TRBV9	TGTGCCAGCAGCGCCGGGGGGCTAGCGGGTCAAGAGACCCAGTACTTC	CASSAGGLAGQETQYF
few	TRBJ2-4	.	13	TRBV30	TGTGCCTGGAGCGTGAACAGGGCTGGGGTTCAGTACTTC	CAWSVNRAGVQYF
few	TRBJ2-5	.	13	TRBV15	TGTGCCACCAGCAGAGATGAGGCGGAGACCCAGTACTTC	CATSRDEAETQYF
.	TRBJ1-2	.	13	TRBV12-5	TGTGCTAGTGGTGTCAGGGTCGACTATGGCTACACCTTC	CASGVRVDYGYTF
.	TRBJ1-2	.	14	TRBV5-4	TGTGCCAGCAGCCTTATGGGCAGGGACTATGGCTACACCTTC	CASSLMGRDYGYTF
.	TRBJ2-3	TRBD2	17	TRBV25-1	TGTGCCAGCAGTCCTAGCGGGGGCATAGAGAGAACAGATACGCAGTATTTT	CASSPSGGIERTDTQYF
.	TRBJ1-1	.	18	TRBV5-1	TGCGCCAGCAGCCTAGAGTTTCAGGGCGTCTTCATGAACACTGAAGCTTTCTTT	CASSLEFQGVFMNTEAFF
once	TRBJ2-5	TRBD2	13	TRBV7-8	TGTGCCAGCAGCTTAGGCGGGGGAGGGACCCAGTACTTC	CASSLGGGGTQYF
.	TRBJ2-7	.	16	TRBV10-3	TGTGCCATCAGTGAGTCGCTGCGTCCATCCTCCTACGAGCAGTACTTC	CAISESLRPSSYEQYF
.	TRBJ1-3	.	16	TRBV5-1	TGCGCCAGCAGCGCCGAAACTGCGTCCTCTGGAAACACCATATATTTT	CASSAETASSGNTIYF
.	TRBJ1-2	TRBD1	16	TRBV7-8	TGTGCCAGCAGCTCGGCGTCCGGGACAGGGACCTATGGCTACACCTTC	CASSSASGTGTYGYTF
.	TRBJ2-5	.	14	TRBV19	TGTGCCAGTAGCCTCAGGGGAGATCGAGAGACCCAGTACTTC	CASSLRGDRETQYF
.	TRBJ2-5	TRBD2	14	TRBV7-9	TGTGCCAGCAGCTTGGGACTAGCGGGAGAGACCCAGTACTTC	CASSLGLAGETQYF
.	TRBJ1-2	.	13	TRBV19	TGTGCCAGTAGTATAAGCCCCCGGGGTGGCTACACCTTC	CASSISPRGGYTF